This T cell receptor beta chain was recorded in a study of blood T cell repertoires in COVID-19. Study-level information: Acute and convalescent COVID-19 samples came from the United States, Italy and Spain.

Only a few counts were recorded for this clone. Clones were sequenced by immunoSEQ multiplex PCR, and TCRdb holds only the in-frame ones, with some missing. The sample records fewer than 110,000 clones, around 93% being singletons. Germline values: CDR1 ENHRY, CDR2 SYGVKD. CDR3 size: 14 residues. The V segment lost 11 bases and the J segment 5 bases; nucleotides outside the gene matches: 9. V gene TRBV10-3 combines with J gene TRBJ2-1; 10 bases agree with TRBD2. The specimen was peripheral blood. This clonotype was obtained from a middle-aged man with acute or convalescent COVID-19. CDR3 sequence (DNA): TGTGCCTCAACGAGCGGGGGGGCCGACAATGAGCAGTTCTTC. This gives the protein CASTSGGADNEQFF.